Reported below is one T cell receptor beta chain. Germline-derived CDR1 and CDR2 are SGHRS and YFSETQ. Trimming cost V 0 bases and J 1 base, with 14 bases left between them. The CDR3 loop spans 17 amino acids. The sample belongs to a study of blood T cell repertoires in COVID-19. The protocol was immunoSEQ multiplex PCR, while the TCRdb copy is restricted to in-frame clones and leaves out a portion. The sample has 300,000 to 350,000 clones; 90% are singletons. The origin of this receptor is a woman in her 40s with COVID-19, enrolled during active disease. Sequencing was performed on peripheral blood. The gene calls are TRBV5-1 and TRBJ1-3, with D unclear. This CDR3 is CASSLGLLPSSGNTIYF. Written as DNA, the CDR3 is TGCGCCAGCAGCTTGGGTCTCTTACCGAGTTCTGGAAACACCATATATTTT.